The 26 T cell receptor beta chains below were found in one sample sequenced in a study of molecular identifiers for immune sequencing clone quantification. Each CDR3 protein gets one entry after TCRdb re-called the PCR reads with MiXCR. The sample lists roughly 86,000 distinct CDR3 sequences, over 15% seen once, with around 0.91% in the top ten. The sequencing sample was made of naive CD8+ T cells from blood, with Jurkat cell RNA spiked in. Subset reported: FACS-sorted CD8+CD4-CCR7+CD45RA+ naive T cells. The receptors derive from a human donor in good health. Some libraries in this study had Jurkat cell RNA spiked in.

This clonotype was recorded at least ten times. This chain joins TRBV5-4 and TRBJ2-3, with D unresolved. Trimming took off 9 bases at V and 6 bases at J, with 11 bases between the two ends. The CDR3 loop spans 11 amino acids. Germline-derived CDR1 and CDR2 are SGHNT and YYREEE (reference sequence). CDR3 coding DNA: TGTGCCATGCAAATCAAGGATACGCAGTATTTT. This sequence encodes CAMQIKDTQYF.

This clonotype was seen many times. The CDR3 coding sequence is TGTGCCAGCGCCAAGACAGGATACGAGCAGTACTTC. Protein product: CASAKTGYEQYF. The chain joins TRBV28 to TRBJ2-7; maybe TRBD1 (6 bases). V lost 8 bases and J 4 bases, leaving 12 bases between the germline ends. This CDR3 contains 12 residues. The germline V gene has CDR1 MDHEN and CDR2 SYDVKM. Drawing the rest from reference TRBV28 and TRBJ2-7, the complete variable domain is DVKVTQSSRYLVKRTGEKVFLECVQDMDHENMFWYRQDPGLGLRLIYFSYDVKMKEKGDIPEGYSVSREKKERFSLILESASTNQTSMYLCASAKTGYEQYFGPGTRLTVT.

The chain is built from TRBV6-5 and TRBJ2-7, with TRBD1 identical over 7 bases. This CDR3 region has 14 residues. Looked up from germline, CDR1 is MNHEY and CDR2 is SVGAGI. J gave up 2 bases and V 2 bases, and 3 bases lay outside the gene matches. This CDR3 reads CASSYGTAPYEQYF. The CDR3 DNA reads as TGTGCCAGCAGTTACGGGACAGCCCCCTACGAGCAGTACTTC.

This clonotype came up many times. This chain links TRBV5-8 with TRBJ1-2, with no clear D. Trimming removed 0 bases at V and 11 bases at J, with 8 bases between. This CDR3 comprises 11 residues. CDR1 is SGHTS, CDR2 YDEGEE, per germline. The CDR3 here is CASSLGRLYTF. CDR3 DNA: TGTGCCAGCAGCTTGGGACGCCTATACACCTTC.

This clonotype was detected ten times or more. The chain joins TRBV7-8 to TRBJ2-1, with D hard to call. Germline assignment: CDR1 SGHVS and CDR2 FQNEAQ. V lost 7 bases and J lost 6, with 19 bases in between. This CDR3 region has 15 residues. CDR3 in DNA: TGTGCCAGCACCCCTACCCGCGTCCGAGGCAATGAGCAGTTCTTC. This gives the protein CASTPTRVRGNEQFF.

Ten or more counts support this clonotype. V usage is TRBV9 and J usage is TRBJ1-1; 7 bases agree with TRBD1. The CDR3 has 15 amino acids. With V trimmed by 4 bases and J by 2 bases, 8 bases remained unmatched. CDR1 is SGDLS and CDR2 is YYNGEE in the germline V gene. The DNA of the CDR3 is TGTGCCAGCAGCCCAGTGGGGGACAGTAACACTGAAGCTTTCTTT. Amino acid sequence: CASSPVGDSNTEAFF. The variable domain in full, completed from reference TRBV9 and TRBJ1-1, reads DSGVTQTPKHLITATGQRVTLRCSPRSGDLSVYWYQQSLDQGLQFLIQYYNGEERAKGNILERFSAQQFPDLHSELNLSSLELGDSALYFCASSPVGDSNTEAFFGQGTRLTVV.

This clonotype was recorded many times. The chain links TRBV25-1 to TRBJ2-7; tentatively, D is TRBD1 (5 bases). This CDR3 has 14 amino acids. Germline V gene sequence: CDR1 MGHDK, CDR2 SYGVNS. V lost 2 bases to trimming and J lost 2 bases, with 10 bases between them. For the CDR3, the DNA is TGTGCCAGCAGTGAACGTACAGGAACCTACGAGCAGTACTTC. Translated, it gives CASSERTGTYEQYF.

In its sample, this clonotype was seen many times. The V call is TRBV3-1, the J call TRBJ2-7; the D is unclear. There are 13 residues in the CDR3. Germline lookup yields CDR1 LGHDT and CDR2 YNNKEL (reference sequence). The V end was cut by 5 bases, the J end by 3 bases, with 11 bases between. This chain's CDR3 is CASSVGPGYEQYF. The CDR3 DNA reads as TGTGCCAGCAGCGTCGGGCCCGGCTACGAGCAGTACTTC.

This clonotype was seen only a few times. A much larger clonotype is one base distant, so this may be a read error. The chain carries TRBV28 and TRBJ2-7; perhaps D is TRBD1 or TRBD2 (5 bases each). Germline loops: CDR1 MDHEN, CDR2 SYDVKM. The CDR3 runs 15 residues. Trimming removed 5 bases from V and 2 bases from J, with 16 bases in between. The CDR3: CASSGIGDGAYEQYF. DNA for the CDR3: TGTGCCAGCAGTGGAATTGGGGACGGAGCCTACGAGCAGTACTTC.

This clonotype was seen at least ten times. J is TRBJ2-7 and V is TRBV4-1; D may correspond to TRBD1 or TRBD2 (7 bases each). Germline values: CDR1 MGHRA, CDR2 YSYEKL. CDR3 length: 15 residues. Deletions cut 2 bases from V and 2 bases from J, with 13 bases between. The chain's CDR3 is CASSQLTGTTYEQYF. The CDR3 nucleotides are TGCGCCAGCAGCCAACTGACAGGGACTACCTACGAGCAGTACTTC.

To note about this clonotype: An end of the junction does not agree with germline; a read error may underlie this. This sequence joins TRBV7-9 and TRBJ2-7, with no clear D. Germline lookup yields CDR1 SEHNR and CDR2 FQNEAQ (reference sequence). The CDR3 spans 16 residues. Here the CDR3 reads CASSPSNGYASSEQYF. CDR3 DNA sequence: TGTGCCAGCAGCCCTTCTAATGGCTACGCCTCCTCCGAGCAGTACTTC.

For this clonotype: A much larger clone differs from this one at a single base, so this may be a read error. The genes are TRBV11-2 and TRBJ2-1; 8 bases agree with TRBD2. The germline gives CDR1 SGHAT, CDR2 FQNNGV. CDR3 length: 17 residues. The chain's CDR3 is CVSSAIAGTSSYNEQFF. The CDR3 DNA is TGTGTCAGCAGCGCGATAGCGGGGACCAGCTCCTACAATGAGCAGTTCTTC.

In this sample, this clonotype turned up many times. The chain has TRBV9 and TRBJ1-1; 9 nucleotides align to TRBD1. The V and J ends lost 3 bases and 6 bases, in that order; junction bases with no gene match: 12. Germline V gives CDR1 SGDLS, CDR2 YYNGEE. This CDR3 spans 16 amino acids. CDR3 DNA: TGTGCCAGCAGCGCGGGACAGGGTTTTTCTATCGCTGAAGCTTTCTTT. Translation gives CASSAGQGFSIAEAFF. The variable domain in full, with the rest retrieved from reference TRBV9 and TRBJ1-1, is DSGVTQTPKHLITATGQRVTLRCSPRSGDLSVYWYQQSLDQGLQFLIQYYNGEERAKGNILERFSAQQFPDLHSELNLSSLELGDSALYFCASSAGQGFSIAEAFFGQGTRLTVV.

This clonotype was counted many times. V is TRBV12-3 or TRBV12-4 and J is TRBJ1-5; D remains unclear. The CDR3 is made up of 15 amino acids. The ends were cut back, 0 bases at V and 2 bases at J, with 8 bases in the middle. CDR3 region: CASSLASAGNQPQHF. CDR3 bases: TGTGCCAGCAGTTTAGCGTCGGCAGGCAATCAGCCCCAGCATTTT.

Comment on this clonotype: One end of the junction is discordant with germline, which a read error may explain. The rearrangement uses TRBV19 and TRBJ2-7; TRBD2 is a possible D gene (6 bases). The CDR3 spans 13 residues. Germline assignment: CDR1 LNHDA and CDR2 SQIVND (reference sequence). The CDR3 loop reads CGSSGTDSYEQYF. CDR3 bases: TGTGGCAGTAGTGGGACTGACTCCTACGAGCAGTACTTC. Drawing the rest from reference TRBV19 and TRBJ2-7, the complete variable domain is DGGITQSPKYLFRKEGQNVTLSCEQNLNHDAMYWYRQDPGQGLRLIYYSQIVNDFQKGDIAEGYSVSREKKESFPLTVTSAQKNPTAFYLCGSSGTDSYEQYFGPGTRLTVT.

This clonotype was found many times. V and J are TRBV5-8 and TRBJ2-5, with TRBD2 matching 13 bases. Germline loops: CDR1 SGHTS, CDR2 YDEGEE. The ends lost 1 base at V and 2 bases at J; junction bases unmatched: 8. CDR3 size: 18 residues. CDR3 DNA sequence: TGTGCCAGCAGCTTGTTGACTAGCGGGGGGCCCCTACAAGAGACCCAGTACTTC. Protein sequence: CASSLLTSGGPLQETQYF.

The table lists this clonotype with many counts. The V gene is TRBV7-9, the J gene TRBJ1-5; no reliable D call. V was cut by 1 base and J by 8 bases, with 6 bases left in between. In germline, CDR1 is SEHNR, CDR2 FQNEAQ (reference sequence). The CDR3 has 12 residues. The CDR3 bases are TGTGCCAGCAGCTTAGGTGGGGAGCCCCAGCATTTT. Its translation is CASSLGGEPQHF.

This clonotype has a count of ten or more. V gene TRBV11-2 combines with J gene TRBJ2-7, with 10 bases that match TRBD1. V shed 3 bases, J shed 4 bases, and the junction held 9 bases outside the gene matches. Germline CDR1 reads SGHAT; CDR2 reads FQNNGV. The CDR3 runs 16 residues. Written as DNA, the CDR3 is TGTGCCAGCAGCTTTTCCGGGACAGGGGCCGAATACGAGCAGTACTTC. Translation gives CASSFSGTGAEYEQYF.

With respect to this clonotype: A much larger clone differs by one base, so this may be a read error. This chain connects TRBV11-2 to TRBJ2-2; D might be TRBD2 (5 bases). Germline V CDR1 and CDR2: SGHAT, FQNNGV. The CDR3 consists of 15 residues. CDR3 nucleotide sequence: TGTGCCAGCAGCTCTTTACAGATAAACACCGGGGTGCTGTTTTTT. It specifies CASSSLQINTGVLFF.

This clonotype has at least ten counts. V is TRBV12-3 or TRBV12-4 and J is TRBJ1-5, with a possible D match to TRBD1 (5 bases). V dropped 4 bases and J dropped 6 bases, with 13 bases sitting between them. The CDR3 is made up of 14 amino acids. CDR3 in DNA: TGTGCCAGCAGTTATCGGGGGATTGGTCAGCCCCAGCATTTT. Protein: CASSYRGIGQPQHF.

This clonotype came up many times. The chain uses TRBV28 and TRBJ1-5; D possibly corresponds to TRBD1 (5 bases). V was pared by 5 bases and J by 6 bases, with 11 bases between. Germline assignment: CDR1 MDHEN and CDR2 SYDVKM. This CDR3 is built from 13 residues. The CDR3 loop reads CASSVGVAQPQHF. As DNA, the CDR3 is TGTGCCAGCAGTGTGGGGGTAGCTCAGCCCCAGCATTTT.

This clonotype was seen a handful of times. The rearrangement links TRBV20-1 to TRBJ1-5; possibly TRBD1 for D (6 bases). The CDR3 is made up of 14 amino acids. Germline CDR1 DFQATT, CDR2 SNEGSKA (reference sequence). With 6 bases removed from V and 3 bases from J, the gap between germline ends came to 15 bases. CDR3 sequence: CSARGGDNNQPQHF. CDR3 coding DNA: TGCAGTGCCAGGGGAGGGGATAACAATCAGCCCCAGCATTTT.

The sample holds many counts of this clonotype. The chain couples TRBV20-1 to TRBJ2-1; 16 bases align to TRBD2. J was trimmed by 0 bases and V by 6 bases; bases with no gene match: 5. The CDR3 covers 17 residues. Germline-derived CDR1 and CDR2 are DFQATT and SNEGSKA (reference sequence). CDR3: CSAPGLAGGSSYNEQFF. CDR3 in DNA: TGCAGTGCCCCGGGACTAGCGGGAGGGAGCTCCTACAATGAGCAGTTCTTC.

This clonotype has ten or more counts. The chain recombines TRBV7-9 with TRBJ1-1; 12 bases agree with TRBD1. V was pared by 5 bases and J by 3 bases, with 7 bases of the junction left unmatched. This CDR3 is built from 16 residues. Germline V CDR1 and CDR2: SEHNR, FQNEAQ (reference sequence). Written as DNA, the CDR3 is TGTGCCAGCAGCCCGCCGGGACAGGGGGCCGACACTGAAGCTTTCTTT. Protein sequence: CASSPPGQGADTEAFF.

This clonotype was seen repeatedly, ten times or more. This chain joins TRBV21-1 and TRBJ1-1. TRBV21-1 is listed as a pseudogene. This CDR3 spans 16 amino acids. CDR3 DNA sequence: TGTGCCAGCAGCCAGGATGGGGTATACATGAACACTGAAGCTTTCTTT. This encodes CASSQDGVYMNTEAFF.

This clonotype has ten or more counts. The chain joins TRBV11-2 to TRBJ1-1; D call uncertain. Trimming removed 6 bases at V and 6 bases at J, with 11 bases between. The CDR3 is 12 residues long. Germline V gene lookup returns CDR1 SGHAT and CDR2 FQNNGV. CDR3 region: CASSQGLSEAFF. In nucleotides, the CDR3 is TGTGCCAGCAGTCAAGGGCTGTCTGAAGCTTTCTTT. Full variable domain (rest looked up from reference TRBV11-2 and TRBJ1-1): EAGVAQSPRYKIIEKRQSVAFWCNPISGHATLYWYQQILGQGPKLLIQFQNNGVVDDSQLPKDRFSAERLKGVDSTLKIQPAKLEDSAVYLCASSQGLSEAFFGQGTRLTVV.